This TCR beta chain was found in a study of T-cell memory formation after mild COVID-19. Study as a whole: TCR clusters were mostly donor specific.

MiXCR was run by TCRdb on the 5' RACE reads, yielding one entry per CDR3 protein. The table lists approximately 500,000 distinct CDR3 sequences, about 23% of them singletons. In this sample, this clonotype turned up many times. Trimming took 5 bases from V and 0 from J, leaving 12 bases between them. The CDR3 spans 15 residues. The V call is TRBV12-3 or TRBV12-4, the J call TRBJ2-3; tentative D call: TRBD2 (6 bases). The sequence was collected from an adult woman who had mild COVID-19 (a few samples of this study predate the infection). Cell type and time point are not known. The sample taken for sequencing was PBMCs or a T cell subset sorted from them (not recorded which). CDR3 sequence (DNA): TGTGCCAGCAGTAGAGGGCTAGCGAGCACAGATACGCAGTATTTT. As protein: CASSRGLASTDTQYF.